These T cell receptor beta chains were read from a single sample in a study of T cells in Graves' hyperthyroidism and ophthalmopathy. MiXCR, run by TCRdb on the multiplex PCR reads, gives a single entry per CDR3 protein. Among some 560,000 distinct CDR3 sequences listed, around 13% were seen once. The sequenced sample consisted of blood. The receptors here all came from a middle-aged woman with Graves' hyperthyroidism. Each CDR3 is given with its conserved first and last residue. Each record gives: D gene, V gene, J gene, clone size, CDR3 DNA, CDR3 protein. A D gene is named only where the DNA matches it firmly. Size is stated for part of the rows, as once, few or many counts, or as a class when the clone is expanded.

NA	TRBV11-1	TRBJ1-1	many	TGTGCCAGCAGCCAAGACAGGATTGAAGCTTTCTTT	CASSQDRIEAFF
NA	TRBV2	TRBJ1-2	many	TGTGCCAGCAGTGTGGGGCAAGCTAATGGCTACACCTTC	CASSVGQANGYTF
TRBD1	TRBV20-1	TRBJ1-1	NA	TGCAGTGCTTTGACAGGGGCGTTGACTGAAGCTTTCTTT	CSALTGALTEAFF
NA	TRBV3-1	TRBJ2-7	many	TGTGCCAGCAGCCAATTCCCGGGGTCTGCCTACGAGCAGTACTTC	CASSQFPGSAYEQYF
TRBD1	TRBV7-9	TRBJ2-3	many	TGTGCCAGTACAGGGGGCATGGATACGCAGTATTTT	CASTGGMDTQYF
NA	TRBV12-3/TRBV12-4	TRBJ1-6	few	TGTGCCAGCAGTTCAATAAGTTCACCCCTCCACTTT	CASSSISSPLHF
NA	TRBV2	TRBJ2-7	few	TGTGCCAGCAGTGAAGGAGGGTTCGAGCAGTACTTC	CASSEGGFEQYF
TRBD1	TRBV2	TRBJ2-1	few	TGTGCCAGCAGTGAAGACAGGGGGGTTTACAATGAGCAGTTCTTC	CASSEDRGVYNEQFF
NA	TRBV6-2/TRBV6-3	TRBJ2-7	NA	TGTGCCAGCAAAAGTGGCGATAAACCCGAGCAGTACTTC	CASKSGDKPEQYF
NA	TRBV20-1	TRBJ1-1	many	TGCAGTGCTAGTCTTGGGACGGGTGAAGCTTTCTTT	CSASLGTGEAFF
TRBD2	TRBV6-1	TRBJ2-5	NA	TGTGCCAGCAGTCCACCGGGACTAGCGGGAGTCCAGACCCAGTACTTC	CASSPPGLAGVQTQYF
TRBD2	TRBV28	TRBJ2-2	many	TGTGCCAGCAGTTCGTTGTCTAGCGGGAGTGGCGGGGAGCTGTTTTTT	CASSSLSSGSGGELFF
TRBD2	TRBV5-1	TRBJ2-1	many	TGCGCCAGCAGCTTGACAGCGGGAGTTGGAAATGAGCAGTTCTTC	CASSLTAGVGNEQFF
NA	TRBV20-1	TRBJ2-3	few	TGCAGTGCTAGGTATAGGACAGGCACAGATACGCAGTATTTT	CSARYRTGTDTQYF
TRBD1	TRBV27	TRBJ2-7	once	TGTGCCAGCAGTTTATTCGGACAGGGGTCCCACGAGCAGTACTTC	CASSLFGQGSHEQYF
TRBD1	TRBV9	TRBJ2-5	NA	TGTGCCAGCAGCGTTGGGACAGACAAACAAGAGACCCAGTACTTC	CASSVGTDKQETQYF
NA	TRBV5-1	TRBJ2-6	many	TGCGCCAGCAGCACGGACGCGAACTCTGGGGCCAACGTCCTGACTTTC	CASSTDANSGANVLTF
NA	TRBV5-1	TRBJ2-1	many	TGCGCCAGCAGCCCGCTGGAGGGGGGAAATGAGCAGTTCTTC	CASSPLEGGNEQFF
NA	TRBV14	TRBJ2-1	NA	TGTGCCAGCAGGGTTTCGGGACTCCCGACTAATGAGCAGTTCTTC	CASRVSGLPTNEQFF
NA	TRBV28	TRBJ2-7	many	TGTGCCAGCAGTTTGCTAGCGTCTACGAGGCAGTACTTC	CASSLLASTRQYF
NA	TRBV9	TRBJ2-7	NA	TGTGCCAGCAGCGTCGGGGGGCGCGAGCAGTACTTC	CASSVGGREQYF
NA	TRBV5-1	TRBJ1-2	few	TGCGCCAGCAGCTTAGGAGGGTGGGATGGCTACACCTTC	CASSLGGWDGYTF
TRBD2	TRBV5-6	TRBJ2-1	few	TGTGCCAGCAGCCCCTATTTGAGCGGGAAGGCCCACAATGAGCAGTTCTTC	CASSPYLSGKAHNEQFF
TRBD2	TRBV28	TRBJ2-7	many	TGTGCCAGCAGCCGAAGTCTAGGGCGGGAGGACTCCTACGAGCAGTACTTC	CASSRSLGREDSYEQYF
NA	TRBV5-1	TRBJ1-3	NA	TGCGCCAGCAGCTTGTGGGGAAGCCGGGACTCCTCTGGAAACACCATATATTTT	CASSLWGSRDSSGNTIYF
TRBD2	TRBV27	TRBJ2-7	many	TGTGCCAGCATGCCTAGCGGGAGGGCTAGTGAGCAGTACTTC	CASMPSGRASEQYF
NA	TRBV3-1	TRBJ1-2	NA	TGTGCCAGCAGCCACTTCCGTATAGGGGGCTACACCTTC	CASSHFRIGGYTF
NA	TRBV6-5	TRBJ2-3	many	TGTGCCAGCAGTTACTATTCTTTGCCGAGAAGCACAGATACGCAGTATTTT	CASSYYSLPRSTDTQYF
NA	TRBV7-8	TRBJ2-7	NA	TGTGCCAGCAGCGCCCTCAGGGATCCCTACGAGCAGTACTTC	CASSALRDPYEQYF
NA	TRBV6-1	TRBJ1-1	many	TGTGCCAGCAGTGTGGGATCGGGTATGAACACTGAAGCTTTCTTT	CASSVGSGMNTEAFF
TRBD2	TRBV3-1	TRBJ2-2	many	TGTGCCAGCAGCCAAGTGGCTAGCGGGAGGCACACCGGGGAGCTGTTTTTT	CASSQVASGRHTGELFF
TRBD1	TRBV30	TRBJ2-5	many	TGTGCCTGGAGCGGACAGGGCTCGGAGACCCAGTACTTC	CAWSGQGSETQYF
TRBD2	TRBV10-3	TRBJ2-3	few	TGTGCCATCAGAGAACTAGCGGATATTTCAGATACGCAGTATTTT	CAIRELADISDTQYF
NA	TRBV3-1	TRBJ1-1	many	TGTGCCAGCAGCCAAGAGCTGGGGGCGAACACTGAAGCTTTCTTT	CASSQELGANTEAFF
NA	TRBV9	TRBJ1-4	NA	TGTGCCAGCAGCGTAGCTACGGGGGAAACTAATGAAAAACTGTTTTTT	CASSVATGETNEKLFF
NA	TRBV5-1	TRBJ2-5	many	TGCGCCAGCAGCTTGGGTGCGGGATTGGGAGAGACCCAGTACTTC	CASSLGAGLGETQYF
TRBD2	TRBV6-1	TRBJ2-5	NA	TGTGCCAGCAGACGACGCGTGGGACTAGCGGAACAAGAGACCCAGTACTTC	CASRRRVGLAEQETQYF
TRBD1	TRBV3-1	TRBJ2-5	many	TGTGCCAGCAGCGAACAGGGGACAAACCAAGAGACCCAGTACTTC	CASSEQGTNQETQYF
NA	TRBV28	TRBJ2-1	many	TGTGCCAGCAGTCCTCCCCTCGGTGTCACCTCCTACAATGAGCAGTTCTTC	CASSPPLGVTSYNEQFF
TRBD2	TRBV11-2	TRBJ2-5	many	TGTGCCAGCAGCTTAGGTGTTAGCGGGAGGGCCTGGGAGACCCAGTACTTC	CASSLGVSGRAWETQYF
NA	TRBV7-2	TRBJ2-3	many	TGTGCCAGCAGCCCCAGAGTAGCGACTACCCCAACAGATACGCAGTATTTT	CASSPRVATTPTDTQYF